Sequencing of this T cell receptor (beta chain) was carried out in a study of human T cells and chemical hapten exposure. TCRdb ran MiXCR on the RACE reads and lists one entry per CDR3 protein. Counted here are some 200,000 distinct CDR3 sequences, around 22% occurring once; the ten biggest clones make up less than 7%. The CDR3 runs to 17 residues. From germline, CDR1 is SGHRS and CDR2 YFSETQ. With 6 bases removed from V and 0 bases from J, the gap between germline ends came to 18 bases. This clonotype has a handful of counts. This sample's time point: patch test 1, 2 weeks after DPC sensitization. Treatment in this sample: therapeutic diphenylcyclopropenone sensitization with weekly scalp DPC.

The chain is built from TRBV5-1 and TRBJ2-2, with D possibly called TRBD1 or TRBD2 (6 bases each). The material sequenced was whole blood, taken in connection with sensitization to the hapten diphenylcyclopropenone (DPC). The receptor was isolated from a woman in her forties or fifties with alopecia areata. Some clones in this sample may be carry-over from other donors' samples. The CDR3 sequence is CASTPRAGTPNTGELFF. The DNA of the CDR3 is TGCGCCAGCACCCCACGGGCGGGGACACCGAACACCGGGGAGCTGTTTTTT.